This T cell receptor beta chain is from a study of T cell repertoires in cytomegalovirus infection. Whole-study context: Both CMV infection and a matching HLA type were indicated by public TCR beta signatures. Whole-study results and caveats: Carriers of CMV plus the relevant HLA were identified by cumulative public TCR beta family frequency. Clonotype analysis showed dominance of the ex vivo response by HLA-C-restricted CMV-specific TCR beta clonotypes.

This clonotype has only a few counts. What it binds is unknown. Via MiXCR, TCRdb re-called the reads, giving one row per CDR3 protein. Among more than 650,000 distinct CDR3 sequences listed, roughly 35% were seen once. From germline, CDR1 is MDHEN and CDR2 SYDVKM. V lost 3 bases, J lost 0 bases, and 12 bases lay in between. This CDR3 spans 15 amino acids. The TCR was taken from a human donor in good health (CMV status not recorded). Some clones in this sample may be carry-over from other donors' samples. The chain couples TRBV28 to TRBJ2-7; D unresolved. The sample consisted of PBMCs. The CDR3 DNA sequence: TGTGCCAGCAGTTTGGTCGGAGAACCCTCCTACGAGCAGTACTTC. Protein product: CASSLVGEPSYEQYF.